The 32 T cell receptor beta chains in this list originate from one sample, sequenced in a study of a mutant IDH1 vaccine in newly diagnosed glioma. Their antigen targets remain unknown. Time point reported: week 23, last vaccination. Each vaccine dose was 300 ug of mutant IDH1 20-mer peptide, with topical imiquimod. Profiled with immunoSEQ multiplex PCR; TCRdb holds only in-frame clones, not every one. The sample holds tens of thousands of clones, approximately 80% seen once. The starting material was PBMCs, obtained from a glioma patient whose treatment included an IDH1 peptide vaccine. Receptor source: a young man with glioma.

The CDR3 spells CASSILGDTEAFF. CDR3 DNA: TGTGCCAGTAGTATTCTAGGGGACACTGAAGCTTTCTTT. The V and J genes are TRBV19 and TRBJ1-1; tentative D call: TRBD1 (5 bases). The CDR3 is 13 amino acids. Deletions cut 3 bases from V and 3 bases from J, with 8 bases between. CDR1 and CDR2 (germline): LNHDA, SQIVND (reference sequence).

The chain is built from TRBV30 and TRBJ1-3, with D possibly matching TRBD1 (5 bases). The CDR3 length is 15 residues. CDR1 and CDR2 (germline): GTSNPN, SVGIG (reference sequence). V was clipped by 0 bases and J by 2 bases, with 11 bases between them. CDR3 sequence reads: CAWSVTGTAGNTIYF. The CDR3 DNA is TGTGCCTGGAGTGTAACCGGGACGGCTGGAAACACCATATATTTT.

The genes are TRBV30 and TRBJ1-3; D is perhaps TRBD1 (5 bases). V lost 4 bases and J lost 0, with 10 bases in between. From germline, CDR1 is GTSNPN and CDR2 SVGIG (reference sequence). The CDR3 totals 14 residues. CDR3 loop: CAWKGLSSGNTIYF. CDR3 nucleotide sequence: TGTGCCTGGAAGGGACTGAGCTCTGGAAACACCATATATTTT.

The CDR3 DNA sequence: TGTGCCAGCAGCCCTAGCCTCCCGGACCTTCTCTCTGGAAACACCATATATTTT. Translation: CASSPSLPDLLSGNTIYF. V is TRBV11-2 and J is TRBJ1-3; D is ambiguous. The CDR3 has 18 amino acids. Germline V gene data show CDR1 as SGHAT and CDR2 as FQNNGV. The germline V and J ends were trimmed by 5 bases and 0 bases, with 20 bases remaining between them.

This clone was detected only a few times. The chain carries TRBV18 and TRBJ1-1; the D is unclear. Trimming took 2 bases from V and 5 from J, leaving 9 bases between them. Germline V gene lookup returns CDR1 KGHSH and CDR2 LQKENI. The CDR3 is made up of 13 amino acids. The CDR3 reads CASSPGFGTEAFF. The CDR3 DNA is TGTGCCAGCTCACCAGGCTTCGGGACTGAAGCTTTCTTT. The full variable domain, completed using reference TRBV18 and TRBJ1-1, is NAGVMQNPRHLVRRRGQEARLRCSPMKGHSHVYWYRQLPEEGLKFMVYLQKENIIDESGMPKERFSAEFPKEGPSILRIQQVVRGDSAAYFCASSPGFGTEAFFGQGTRLTVV.

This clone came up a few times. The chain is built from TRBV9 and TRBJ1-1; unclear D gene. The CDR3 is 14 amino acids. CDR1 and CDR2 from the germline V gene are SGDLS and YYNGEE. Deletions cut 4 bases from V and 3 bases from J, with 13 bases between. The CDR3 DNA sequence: TGTGCCAGCAGCCCCCGCGGCGGGGACACTGAAGCTTTCTTT. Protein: CASSPRGGDTEAFF.

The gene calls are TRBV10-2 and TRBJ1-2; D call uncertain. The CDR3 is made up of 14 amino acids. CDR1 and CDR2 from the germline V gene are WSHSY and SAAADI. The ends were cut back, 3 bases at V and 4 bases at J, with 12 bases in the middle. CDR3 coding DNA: TGCGCCAGCAGTGATGGTGGTCTTTCCTATGGCTACACCTTC. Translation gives CASSDGGLSYGYTF.

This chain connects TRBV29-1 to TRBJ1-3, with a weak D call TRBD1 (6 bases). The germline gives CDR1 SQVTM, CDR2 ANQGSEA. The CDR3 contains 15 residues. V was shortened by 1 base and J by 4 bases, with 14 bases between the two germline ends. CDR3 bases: TGCAGCGTTGAAGGTCGGGGGCCGCGGGGAAACACCATATATTTT. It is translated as CSVEGRGPRGNTIYF. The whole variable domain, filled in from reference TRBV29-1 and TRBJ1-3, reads SAVISQKPSRDICQRGTSLTIQCQVDSQVTMMFWYRQQPGQSLTLIATANQGSEATYESGFVIDKFPISRPNLTFSTLTVSNMSPEDSSIYLCSVEGRGPRGNTIYFGEGSWLTVV.

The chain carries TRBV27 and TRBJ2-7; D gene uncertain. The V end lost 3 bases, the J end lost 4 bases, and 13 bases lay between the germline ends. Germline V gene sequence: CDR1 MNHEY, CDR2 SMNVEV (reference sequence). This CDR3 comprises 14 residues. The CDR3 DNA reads TGTGCCAGCAGTTTGGGCAGCGTGGGATACGAGCAGTACTTC. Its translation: CASSLGSVGYEQYF.

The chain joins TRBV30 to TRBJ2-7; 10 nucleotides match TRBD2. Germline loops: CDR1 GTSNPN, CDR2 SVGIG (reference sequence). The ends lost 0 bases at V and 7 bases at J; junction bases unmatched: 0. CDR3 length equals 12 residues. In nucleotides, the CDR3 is TGTGCCTGGAGTGTACTAGCGGGGGAGCAGTACTTC. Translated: CAWSVLAGEQYF. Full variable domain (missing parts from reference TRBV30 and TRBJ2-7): SQTIHQWPATLVQPVGSPLSLECTVEGTSNPNLYWYRQAAGRGLQLLFYSVGIGQISSEVPQNLSASRPQDRQFILSSKKLLLSDSGFYLCAWSVLAGEQYFGPGTRLTVT.

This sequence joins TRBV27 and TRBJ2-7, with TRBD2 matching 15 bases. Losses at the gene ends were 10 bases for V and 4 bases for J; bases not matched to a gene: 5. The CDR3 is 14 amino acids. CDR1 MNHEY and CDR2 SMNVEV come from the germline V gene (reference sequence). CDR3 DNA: TGTGCCACCTCAGGACTAGCGGGAGGGTACGAGCAGTACTTC. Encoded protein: CATSGLAGGYEQYF.

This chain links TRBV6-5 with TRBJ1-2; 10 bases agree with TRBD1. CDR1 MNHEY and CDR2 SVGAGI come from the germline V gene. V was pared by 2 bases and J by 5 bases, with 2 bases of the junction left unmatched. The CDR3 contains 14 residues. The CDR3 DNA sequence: TGTGCCAGCAGTTACCTGGACAGGGGGTATGGCTACACCTTC. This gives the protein CASSYLDRGYGYTF.

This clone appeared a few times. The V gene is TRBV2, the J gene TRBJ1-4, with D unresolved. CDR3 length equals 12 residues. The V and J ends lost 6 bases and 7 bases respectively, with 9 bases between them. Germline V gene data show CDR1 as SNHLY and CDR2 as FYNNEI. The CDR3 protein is CASSRESEKLFF. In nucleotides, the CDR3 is TGTGCCAGCAGCCGGGAGAGTGAAAAACTGTTTTTT.

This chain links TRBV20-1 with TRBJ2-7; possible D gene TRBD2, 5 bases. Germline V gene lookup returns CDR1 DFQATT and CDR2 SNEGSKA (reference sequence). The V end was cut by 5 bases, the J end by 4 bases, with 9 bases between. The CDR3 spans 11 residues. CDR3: CSAPREYEQYF. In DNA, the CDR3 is TGCAGTGCTCCGAGGGAGTACGAGCAGTACTTC.

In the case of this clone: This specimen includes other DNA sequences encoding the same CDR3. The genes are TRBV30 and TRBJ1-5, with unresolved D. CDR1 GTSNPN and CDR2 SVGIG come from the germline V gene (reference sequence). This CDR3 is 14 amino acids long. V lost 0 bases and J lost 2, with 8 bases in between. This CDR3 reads CAWSVGRGNQPQHF. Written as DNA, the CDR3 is TGTGCCTGGAGTGTAGGTCGGGGCAATCAGCCCCAGCATTTT.

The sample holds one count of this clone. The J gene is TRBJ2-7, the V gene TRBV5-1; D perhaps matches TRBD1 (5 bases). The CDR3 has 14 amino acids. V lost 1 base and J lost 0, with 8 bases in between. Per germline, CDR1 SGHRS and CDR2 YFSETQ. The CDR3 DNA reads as TGCGCCAGCAGCTTGATAGGGGCCTCCTACGAGCAGTACTTC. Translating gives CASSLIGASYEQYF.

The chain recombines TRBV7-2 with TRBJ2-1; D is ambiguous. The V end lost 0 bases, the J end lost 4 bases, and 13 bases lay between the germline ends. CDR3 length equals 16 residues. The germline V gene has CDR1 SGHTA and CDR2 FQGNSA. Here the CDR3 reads CASSLARVLPYNEQFF. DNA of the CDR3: TGTGCCAGCAGCTTAGCGCGAGTACTCCCGTACAATGAGCAGTTCTTC.

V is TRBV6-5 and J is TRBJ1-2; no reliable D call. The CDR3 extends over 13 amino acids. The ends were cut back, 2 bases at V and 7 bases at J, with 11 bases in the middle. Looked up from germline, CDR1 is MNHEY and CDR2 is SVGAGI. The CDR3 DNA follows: TGTGCCAGCAGTTACCTGGATCGGGGTGGCTACACCTTC. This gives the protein CASSYLDRGGYTF.

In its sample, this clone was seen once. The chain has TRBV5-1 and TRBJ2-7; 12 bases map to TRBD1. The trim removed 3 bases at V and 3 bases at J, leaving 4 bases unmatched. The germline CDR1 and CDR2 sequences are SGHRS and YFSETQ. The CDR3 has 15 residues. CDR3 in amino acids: CASSWGTGGGYEQYF. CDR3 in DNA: TGCGCCAGCAGCTGGGGGACAGGGGGCGGCTACGAGCAGTACTTC.

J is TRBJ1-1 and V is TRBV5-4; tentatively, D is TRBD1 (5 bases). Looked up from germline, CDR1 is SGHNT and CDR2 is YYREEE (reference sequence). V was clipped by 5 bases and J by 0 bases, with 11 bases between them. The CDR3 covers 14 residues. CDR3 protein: CASRSGRMNTEAFF. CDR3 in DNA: TGTGCCAGCAGGTCGGGACGAATGAACACTGAAGCTTTCTTT.

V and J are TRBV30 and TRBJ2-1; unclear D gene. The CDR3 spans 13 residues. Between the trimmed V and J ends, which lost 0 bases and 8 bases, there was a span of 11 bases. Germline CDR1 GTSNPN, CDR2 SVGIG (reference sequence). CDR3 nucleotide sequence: TGTGCCTGGAGTGTAAATCGGGTAGATGAGCAGTTCTTC. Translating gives CAWSVNRVDEQFF.

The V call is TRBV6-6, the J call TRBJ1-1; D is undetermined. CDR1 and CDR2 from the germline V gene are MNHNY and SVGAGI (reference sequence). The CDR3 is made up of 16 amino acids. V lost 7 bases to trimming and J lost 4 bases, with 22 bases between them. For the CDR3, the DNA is TGTGCCAGCACTTTACCGGGCCCCGGAGGAGGCACTGAAGCTTTCTTT. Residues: CASTLPGPGGGTEAFF.

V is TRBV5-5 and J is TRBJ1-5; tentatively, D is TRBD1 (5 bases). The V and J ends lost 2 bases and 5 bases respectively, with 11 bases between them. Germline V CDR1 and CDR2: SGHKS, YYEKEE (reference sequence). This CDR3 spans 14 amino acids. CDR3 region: CASSFGQGYQPQHF. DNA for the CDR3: TGTGCCAGCAGCTTCGGGCAGGGCTATCAGCCCCAGCATTTT. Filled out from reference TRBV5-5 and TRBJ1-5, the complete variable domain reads DAGVTQSPTHLIKTRGQQVTLRCSPISGHKSVSWYQQVLGQGPQFIFQYYEKEERGRGNFPDRFSARQFPNYSSELNVNALLLGDSALYLCASSFGQGYQPQHFGDGTRLSIL.

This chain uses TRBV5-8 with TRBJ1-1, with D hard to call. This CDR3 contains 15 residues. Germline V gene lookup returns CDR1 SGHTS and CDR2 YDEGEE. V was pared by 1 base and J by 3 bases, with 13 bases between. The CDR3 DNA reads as TGTGCCAGCAGCTTGTCAGGATCTGGGGACACTGAAGCTTTCTTT. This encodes CASSLSGSGDTEAFF.

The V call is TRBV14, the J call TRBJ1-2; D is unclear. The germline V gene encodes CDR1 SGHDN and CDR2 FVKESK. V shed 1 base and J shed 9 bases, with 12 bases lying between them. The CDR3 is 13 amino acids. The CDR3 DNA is TGTGCCAGCAGCCAAGGCGCCTATAGGAGCTACACCTTC. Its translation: CASSQGAYRSYTF.

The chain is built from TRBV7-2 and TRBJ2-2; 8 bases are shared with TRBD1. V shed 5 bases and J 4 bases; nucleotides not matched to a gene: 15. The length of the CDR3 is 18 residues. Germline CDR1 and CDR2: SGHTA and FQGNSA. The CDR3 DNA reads TGTGCCAGCAGCCGTAGGGTCGGGACAGGAAAGGGCACCGGGGAGCTGTTTTTT. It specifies CASSRRVGTGKGTGELFF.

DNA of the CDR3: TGCGCCAGCAGCCAAGATTCGGGCTTCAACAATCAGCCCCAGCATTTT. Protein product: CASSQDSGFNNQPQHF. V usage is TRBV4-3 and J usage is TRBJ1-5; D is unresolved. Germline loops: CDR1 LGHNA, CDR2 YSLEER. This CDR3 contains 16 residues. V dropped 0 bases and J dropped 3 bases, with 12 bases sitting between them.

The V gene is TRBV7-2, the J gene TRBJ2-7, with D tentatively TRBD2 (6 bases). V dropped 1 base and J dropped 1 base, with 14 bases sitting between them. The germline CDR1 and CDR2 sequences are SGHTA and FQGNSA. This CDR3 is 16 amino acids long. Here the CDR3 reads CASSLGGAGKSYEQYF. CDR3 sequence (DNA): TGTGCCAGCAGCTTAGGCGGGGCAGGGAAATCCTACGAGCAGTACTTC.

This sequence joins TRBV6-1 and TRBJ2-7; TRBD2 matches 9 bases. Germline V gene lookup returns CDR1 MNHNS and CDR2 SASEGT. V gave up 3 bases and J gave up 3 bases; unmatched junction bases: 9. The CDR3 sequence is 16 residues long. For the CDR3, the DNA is TGTGCCAGCAGTGACCCTTTTAGCGGGGGCTACTACGAGCAGTACTTC. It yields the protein CASSDPFSGGYYEQYF.

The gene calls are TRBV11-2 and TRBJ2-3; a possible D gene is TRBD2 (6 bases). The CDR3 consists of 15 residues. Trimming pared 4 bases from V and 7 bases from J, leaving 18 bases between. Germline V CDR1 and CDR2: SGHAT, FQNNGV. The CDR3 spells CASSWPGLEGHTQYF. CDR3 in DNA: TGTGCCAGCAGCTGGCCGGGACTCGAAGGGCATACGCAGTATTTT.

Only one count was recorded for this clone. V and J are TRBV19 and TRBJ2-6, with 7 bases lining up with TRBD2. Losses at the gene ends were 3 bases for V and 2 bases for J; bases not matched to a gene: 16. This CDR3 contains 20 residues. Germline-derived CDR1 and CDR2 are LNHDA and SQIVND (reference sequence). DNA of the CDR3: TGTGCCAGTAGTATCCGGTCAGGCGGGGGTACTTCTCCTGGGGCCAACGTCCTGACTTTC. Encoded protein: CASSIRSGGGTSPGANVLTF.

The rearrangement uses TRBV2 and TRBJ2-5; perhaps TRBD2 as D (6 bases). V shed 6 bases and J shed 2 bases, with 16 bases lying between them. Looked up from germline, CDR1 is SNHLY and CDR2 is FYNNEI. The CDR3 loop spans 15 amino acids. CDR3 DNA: TGTGCCAGCAGCATACGGGAGATCGGGCAAGAGACCCAGTACTTC. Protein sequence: CASSIREIGQETQYF.